These T cell receptor beta chains were read from a single sample in a study of T cell responses to AZD1222 COVID-19 vaccine. Data came from immunoSEQ multiplex PCR; TCRdb stores just in-frame clones and leaves some out. The data show over 95,000 clones, with 70% to 90% seen just once and 6.5% held by the top ten. The starting material was peripheral blood, obtained 28 days after the second AZD1222 dose. The receptors originated from an adult who received the AZD1222 COVID-19 vaccine. The CDR3 runs from the conserved cysteine through the conserved F or W. D genes are given only for firm matches. Rows give clone size only sometimes, using once, few, many, or a class for an expanded clone.

J gene	V gene	clone size	D gene	CDR3 DNA	CDR3 protein
TRBJ1-4	TRBV6-6	NA	NA	TGTGCCAGCAGTCCCAAGGGTAGGACGGCAACTAATGAAAAACTGTTTTTT	CASSPKGRTATNEKLFF
TRBJ1-1	TRBV29-1	NA	TRBD1	TGCAGCGTGGGTCTCGGGACAGGGAACACTGAAGCTTTCTTT	CSVGLGTGNTEAFF
TRBJ2-6	TRBV7-3	NA	NA	TGTGCCAGCAGCTTAGGGCCGGTTTCTGGGGCCAACGTCCTGACTTTC	CASSLGPVSGANVLTF
TRBJ1-4	TRBV5-1	NA	TRBD1	TGCGCCAGCAGCTTGGGAACTGGAGACAGGGGTGAAAAACTGTTTTTT	CASSLGTGDRGEKLFF
TRBJ2-2	TRBV6-2/TRBV6-3	NA	TRBD2	TGTGCCAGCAGTTACTCTCCTAGCGGACTTTACACCGGGGAGCTGTTTTTT	CASSYSPSGLYTGELFF
TRBJ2-1	TRBV5-4	medium-sized	TRBD2	TGTGCCAGCAGCTTGGCCGCAGCGGGGGGGTACTACAATGAGCAGTTCTTC	CASSLAAAGGYYNEQFF
TRBJ2-7	TRBV28	NA	TRBD2	TGTGCCAGCAGACCTCCCGGGGGGGCCAACGAGCAGTACTTC	CASRPPGGANEQYF
TRBJ1-6	TRBV3-1/TRBV3-2	NA	NA	TGTGCCAGCAGCCAAGGGGGGGTTACGGGTAATTCACCCCTCCACTTT	CASSQGGVTGNSPLHF
TRBJ2-7	TRBV6-5	NA	NA	TGTGCCAGCAGACCCCCCTTGACCCGCGAGCAGTACTTC	CASRPPLTREQYF
TRBJ2-2	TRBV19	NA	NA	TGTGCCAGTAGTCTGATTGTGTCTGAAGGGGAGCTGTTTTTT	CASSLIVSEGELFF
TRBJ2-3	TRBV7-6	NA	TRBD2	TGTGCCAGCACTCCCAGGGACGGGGGGGGCTTGGCAGATACGCAGTATTTT	CASTPRDGGGLADTQYF
TRBJ1-2	TRBV28	NA	NA	TGTGCCAGCAGTTTACGACAGTATGGCTACACCTTC	CASSLRQYGYTF
TRBJ1-6	TRBV28	NA	NA	TGTGCCAGCAGTTTATACGGTACTATAAAACCCCTCCACTTT	CASSLYGTIKPLHF
TRBJ2-3	TRBV2	NA	NA	TGTGCCAGCAGTGAATTTCGGGACACGAATACGCAGTATTTT	CASSEFRDTNTQYF
TRBJ1-1	TRBV19	once	NA	TGTGCCAGTAGTTTCAGGACGGGTGAAGCTTTCTTT	CASSFRTGEAFF
TRBJ2-5	TRBV5-1	NA	NA	TGCGCCAGCAGCGCTCTGGACAAAGAGACCCAGTACTTC	CASSALDKETQYF
TRBJ2-3	TRBV4-2	NA	TRBD2	TGTGCCAGCAGCCAAGATACCTTCGTACTAGCGGGGGAGACAGATACGCAGTATTTT	CASSQDTFVLAGETDTQYF
TRBJ2-1	TRBV18	NA	TRBD1	TGTGCCAGCTCCGCCGGGACAGTCAATGAGCAGTTCTTC	CASSAGTVNEQFF
TRBJ1-2	TRBV13	NA	TRBD1	TGTGCCAGCAGCTTAGGGGGACAGGGGCGCGACTACACCTTC	CASSLGGQGRDYTF
TRBJ1-5	TRBV7-9	NA	NA	TGTGCCAGCAGCTTAGCGGGGGGTGATCAGCCCCAGCATTTT	CASSLAGGDQPQHF
TRBJ1-2	TRBV21-1	NA	NA	TGTGCCAGCAGCAAAGCGGGGGGATCCTATGGCTACACCTTC	CASSKAGGSYGYTF
TRBJ1-2	TRBV19	NA	NA	TGTGCCGTGCGAAGGCAGGGTGTCTATGGCTACACCTTC	CAVRRQGVYGYTF
TRBJ1-4	TRBV7-2	NA	NA	TGTGCCAGCAGCGGGGGGGGGACTGCAACTAATGAAAAACTGTTTTTT	CASSGGGTATNEKLFF
TRBJ1-1	TRBV7-9	NA	NA	TGTGCCAGCAGCCAACAGGGCTCGAACACTGAAGCTTTCTTT	CASSQQGSNTEAFF
TRBJ2-5	TRBV15	NA	TRBD1	TGTGCCACCAGCGGTCGCCGGGACAGCCAACAAGAGACCCAGTACTTC	CATSGRRDSQQETQYF
TRBJ2-5	TRBV11-3	NA	NA	TGTGCCAGCAGCTCACGACAGCAAGAGACCCAGTACTTC	CASSSRQQETQYF
TRBJ1-6	TRBV6-2/TRBV6-3	NA	NA	TGTGCCAGCAGTAAAACCCAGGATTCACCCCTCCACTTT	CASSKTQDSPLHF
TRBJ1-6	TRBV10-3	NA	NA	TGTGCCATCAGTGAACGATCCGGGACGGAAAATTCACCCCTCCACTTT	CAISERSGTENSPLHF
TRBJ2-1	TRBV7-2	once	NA	TGTGCCAGCAGCCTCCGGTATGGGGGCGCCTTTGACAATGAGCAGTTCTTC	CASSLRYGGAFDNEQFF
TRBJ1-4	TRBV5-1	NA	NA	TGCGCCAGCAGCTTGTGGGGGGAGGGTGAAAAACTGTTTTTT	CASSLWGEGEKLFF
TRBJ1-2	TRBV5-1	NA	TRBD1	TGCGCCACCGCGCCGGGACAGGGAATCTATGGCTACACCTTC	CATAPGQGIYGYTF
TRBJ2-7	TRBV6-5	few	TRBD1	TGTGCCAGCAGTTACTTAGGGCAGGGGGCCTACGAGCAGTACTTC	CASSYLGQGAYEQYF
TRBJ2-1	TRBV29-1	NA	TRBD1	TGCAGCGTCCCATCCGGGACAGGGGACCCCTACAATGAGCAGTTCTTC	CSVPSGTGDPYNEQFF
TRBJ1-5	TRBV6-2/TRBV6-3	NA	TRBD1	TGTGCCAGCAGTCGGACAGGGGGAGGACAGCCCCAGCATTTT	CASSRTGGGQPQHF
TRBJ1-1	TRBV2	NA	NA	TGTGCCAGCAGGATCAGGGAGGGCACTGAAGCTTTCTTT	CASRIREGTEAFF
TRBJ1-1	TRBV14	NA	NA	TGTGCCAGCAGCCCCCGGGGGGACACTGAAGCTTTCTTT	CASSPRGDTEAFF
TRBJ2-3	TRBV19	NA	NA	TGTGCCAGTAGTATACTACCAAGCAGTACAGATACGCAGTATTTT	CASSILPSSTDTQYF
TRBJ1-5	TRBV29-1	NA	NA	TGCAGCGTTGGGGCGAGGGATCAGCCCCAGCATTTT	CSVGARDQPQHF